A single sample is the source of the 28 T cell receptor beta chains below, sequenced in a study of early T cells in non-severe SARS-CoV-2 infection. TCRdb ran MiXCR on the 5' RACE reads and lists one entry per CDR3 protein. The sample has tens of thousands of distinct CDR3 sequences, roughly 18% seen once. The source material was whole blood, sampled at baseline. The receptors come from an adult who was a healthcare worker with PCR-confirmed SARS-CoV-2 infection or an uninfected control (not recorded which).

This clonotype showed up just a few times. The CDR3 bases are TGTGCCAGCAGCTACCAAGAGACCCAGTACTTC. It encodes CASSYQETQYF. V usage is TRBV11-1 and J usage is TRBJ2-5; D is unclear. Germline-derived CDR1 and CDR2 are SGHAT and FQDESV (reference sequence). This CDR3 contains 11 residues. Trimming took 4 bases from V and 0 from J, leaving 0 bases between them. Using reference TRBV11-1 and TRBJ2-5 for the parts outside the CDR3, the full variable domain is EAEVAQSPRYKITEKSQAVAFWCDPISGHATLYWYRQILGQGPELLVQFQDESVVDDSQLPKDRFSAERLKGVDSTLKIQPAELGDSAMYLCASSYQETQYFGPGTRLLVL.

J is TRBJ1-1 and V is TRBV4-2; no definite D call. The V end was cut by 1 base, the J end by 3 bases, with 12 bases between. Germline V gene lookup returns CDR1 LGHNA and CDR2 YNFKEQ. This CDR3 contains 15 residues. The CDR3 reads CASSQGAGEYTEAFF. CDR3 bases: TGTGCCAGCAGCCAAGGGGCCGGTGAGTACACTGAAGCTTTCTTT.

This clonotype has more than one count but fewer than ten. The CDR3 protein is CASSADRTVHIQYF. The CDR3 bases are TGTGCCAGCAGTGCAGACAGGACGGTACACATTCAGTACTTC. This chain links TRBV6-1 with TRBJ2-4, with a tentative D call TRBD1 (6 bases). The V and J ends lost 4 bases and 8 bases respectively, with 15 bases between them. The V gene's germline CDR1 is MNHNS and CDR2 SASEGT. This CDR3 region has 14 residues.

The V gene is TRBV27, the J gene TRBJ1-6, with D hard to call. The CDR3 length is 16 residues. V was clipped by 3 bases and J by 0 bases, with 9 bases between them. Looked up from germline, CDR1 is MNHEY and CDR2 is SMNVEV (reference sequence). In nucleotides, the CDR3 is TGTGCCAGCAGTTTTGCGAGATTCTCCTATAATTCACCCCTCCACTTT. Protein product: CASSFARFSYNSPLHF.

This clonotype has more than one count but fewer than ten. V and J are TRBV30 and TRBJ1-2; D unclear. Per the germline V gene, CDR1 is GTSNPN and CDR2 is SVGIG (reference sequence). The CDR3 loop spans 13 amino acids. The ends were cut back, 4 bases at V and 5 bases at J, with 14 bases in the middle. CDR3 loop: CAWKSDMGYGYTF. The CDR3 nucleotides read TGTGCCTGGAAGTCTGACATGGGGTATGGCTACACCTTC.

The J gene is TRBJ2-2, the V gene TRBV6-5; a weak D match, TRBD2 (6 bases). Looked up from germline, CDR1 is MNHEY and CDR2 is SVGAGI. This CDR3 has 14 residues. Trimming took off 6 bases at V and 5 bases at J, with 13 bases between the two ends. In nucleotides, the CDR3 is TGTGCCAGCAGAGGGGACTTGACAACCGGGGAGCTGTTTTTT. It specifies CASRGDLTTGELFF.

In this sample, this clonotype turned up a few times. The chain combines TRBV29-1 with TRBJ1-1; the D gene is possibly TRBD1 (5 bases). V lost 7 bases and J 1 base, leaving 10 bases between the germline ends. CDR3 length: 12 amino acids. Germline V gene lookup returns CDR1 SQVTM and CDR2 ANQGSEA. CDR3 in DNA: TGCAGCGCAGGAAGGGGGAACACTGAAGCTTTCTTT. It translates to CSAGRGNTEAFF.

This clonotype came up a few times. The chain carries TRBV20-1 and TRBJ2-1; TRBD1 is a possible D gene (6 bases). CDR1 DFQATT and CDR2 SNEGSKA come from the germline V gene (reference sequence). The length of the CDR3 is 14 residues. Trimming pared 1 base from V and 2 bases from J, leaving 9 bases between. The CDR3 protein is CSARAQGAYNEQFF. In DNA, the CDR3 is TGCAGTGCTAGAGCACAGGGTGCCTACAATGAGCAGTTCTTC.

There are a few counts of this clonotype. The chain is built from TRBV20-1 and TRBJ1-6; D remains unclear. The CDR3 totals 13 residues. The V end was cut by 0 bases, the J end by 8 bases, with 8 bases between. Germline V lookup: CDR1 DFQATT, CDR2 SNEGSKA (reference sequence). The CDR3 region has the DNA TGCAGTGCTAGAGAGACAATTGATTCACCCCTCCACTTT. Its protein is CSARETIDSPLHF.

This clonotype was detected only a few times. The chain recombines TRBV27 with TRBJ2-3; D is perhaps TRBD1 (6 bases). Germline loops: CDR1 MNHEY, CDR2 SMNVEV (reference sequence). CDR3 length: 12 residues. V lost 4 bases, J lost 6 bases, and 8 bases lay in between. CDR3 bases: TGTGCCAGCAGTTACAGGGCGGATACGCAGTATTTT. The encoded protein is CASSYRADTQYF.

This CDR3 reads CASGLRGHQPQHF. In DNA, the CDR3 is TGTGCCAGCGGTTTAAGGGGCCATCAGCCCCAGCATTTT. The rearrangement uses TRBV2 and TRBJ1-5; a possible D gene is TRBD1 (5 bases). The germline V and J ends were trimmed by 8 bases and 5 bases, with 13 bases remaining between them. This CDR3 spans 13 amino acids. Germline lookup yields CDR1 SNHLY and CDR2 FYNNEI.

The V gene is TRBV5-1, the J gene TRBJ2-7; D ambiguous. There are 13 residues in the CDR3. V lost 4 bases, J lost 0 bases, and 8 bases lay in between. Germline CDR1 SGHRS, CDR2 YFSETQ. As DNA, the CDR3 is TGCGCCAGCAGCCCTTCGAGCTCCTACGAGCAGTACTTC. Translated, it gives CASSPSSSYEQYF.

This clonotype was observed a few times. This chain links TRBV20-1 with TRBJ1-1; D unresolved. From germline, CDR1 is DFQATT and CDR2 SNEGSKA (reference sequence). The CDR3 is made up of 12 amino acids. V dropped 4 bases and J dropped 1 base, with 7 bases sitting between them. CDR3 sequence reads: CSAISGNTEAFF. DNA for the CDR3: TGCAGTGCTATATCCGGGAACACTGAAGCTTTCTTT.

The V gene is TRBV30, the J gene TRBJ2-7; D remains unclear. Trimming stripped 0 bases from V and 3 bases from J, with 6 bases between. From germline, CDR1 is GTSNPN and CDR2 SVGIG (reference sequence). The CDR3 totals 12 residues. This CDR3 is CAWSVGYYEQYF. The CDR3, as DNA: TGTGCCTGGAGTGTAGGCTACTACGAGCAGTACTTC.

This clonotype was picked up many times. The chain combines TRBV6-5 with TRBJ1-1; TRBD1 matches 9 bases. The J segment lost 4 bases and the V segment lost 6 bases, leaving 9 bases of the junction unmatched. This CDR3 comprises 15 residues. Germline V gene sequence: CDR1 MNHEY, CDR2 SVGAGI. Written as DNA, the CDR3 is TGTGCCAGCAGCCGCGCGGGACAGGGACCCACTGAAGCTTTCTTT. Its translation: CASSRAGQGPTEAFF.

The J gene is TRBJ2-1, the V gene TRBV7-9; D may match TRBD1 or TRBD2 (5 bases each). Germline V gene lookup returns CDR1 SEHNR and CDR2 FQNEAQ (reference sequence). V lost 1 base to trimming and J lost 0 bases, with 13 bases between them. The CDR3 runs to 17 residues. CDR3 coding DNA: TGTGCCAGCAGCTTAGGGGACGGAAAGAGCTCCTACAATGAGCAGTTCTTC. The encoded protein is CASSLGDGKSSYNEQFF.

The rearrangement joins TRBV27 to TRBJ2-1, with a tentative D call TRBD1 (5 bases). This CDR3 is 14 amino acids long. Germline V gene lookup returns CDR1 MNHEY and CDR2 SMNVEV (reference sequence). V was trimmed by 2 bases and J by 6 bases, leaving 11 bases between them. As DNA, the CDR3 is TGTGCCAGCAGTTTAAGGCAGGGCGGCAATGAGCAGTTCTTC. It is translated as CASSLRQGGNEQFF.

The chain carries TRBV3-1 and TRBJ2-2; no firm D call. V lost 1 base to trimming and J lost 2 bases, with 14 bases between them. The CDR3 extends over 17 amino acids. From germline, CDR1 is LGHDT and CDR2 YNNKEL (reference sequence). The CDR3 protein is CASSQGKGNLNTGELFF. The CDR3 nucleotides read TGTGCCAGCAGCCAAGGGAAGGGAAATCTTAACACCGGGGAGCTGTTTTTT.

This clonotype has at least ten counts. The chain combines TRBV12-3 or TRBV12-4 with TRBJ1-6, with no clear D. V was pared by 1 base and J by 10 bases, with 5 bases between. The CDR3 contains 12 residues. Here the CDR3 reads CASSLGKSPLHF. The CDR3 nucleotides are TGTGCCAGCAGTTTAGGGAAATCACCCCTCCACTTT.

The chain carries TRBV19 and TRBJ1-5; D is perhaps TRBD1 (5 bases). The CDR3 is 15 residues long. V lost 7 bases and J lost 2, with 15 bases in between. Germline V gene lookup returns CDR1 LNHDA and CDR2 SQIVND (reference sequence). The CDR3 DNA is TGTGCCAGTACCCCAGGGAGGGGACGCAATCAGCCCCAGCATTTT. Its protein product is CASTPGRGRNQPQHF.

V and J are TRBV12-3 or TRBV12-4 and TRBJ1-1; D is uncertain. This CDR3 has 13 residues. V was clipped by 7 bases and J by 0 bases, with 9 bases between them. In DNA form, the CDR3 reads TGTGCCAGCAATAAGGGAGTGAACACTGAAGCTTTCTTT. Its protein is CASNKGVNTEAFF.

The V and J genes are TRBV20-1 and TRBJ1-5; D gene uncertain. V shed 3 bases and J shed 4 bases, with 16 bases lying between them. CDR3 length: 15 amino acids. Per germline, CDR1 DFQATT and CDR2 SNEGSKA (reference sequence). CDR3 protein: CSARRSYDRNQPQHF. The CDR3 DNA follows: TGCAGTGCTAGGCGGTCTTACGACCGGAATCAGCCCCAGCATTTT.

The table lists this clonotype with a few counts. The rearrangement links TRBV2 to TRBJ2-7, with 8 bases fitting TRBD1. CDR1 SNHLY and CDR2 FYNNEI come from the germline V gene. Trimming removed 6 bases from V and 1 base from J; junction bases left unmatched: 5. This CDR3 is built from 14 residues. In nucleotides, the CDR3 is TGTGCCAGCAGCTTCAGGGGGCTGTCCTACGAGCAGTACTTC. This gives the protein CASSFRGLSYEQYF.

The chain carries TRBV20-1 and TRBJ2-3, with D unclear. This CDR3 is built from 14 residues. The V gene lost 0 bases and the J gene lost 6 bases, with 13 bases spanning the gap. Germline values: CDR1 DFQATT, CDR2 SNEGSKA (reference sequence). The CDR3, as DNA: TGCAGTGCTAGAGATTTTAGAGGCCTGGATACGCAGTATTTT. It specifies CSARDFRGLDTQYF.

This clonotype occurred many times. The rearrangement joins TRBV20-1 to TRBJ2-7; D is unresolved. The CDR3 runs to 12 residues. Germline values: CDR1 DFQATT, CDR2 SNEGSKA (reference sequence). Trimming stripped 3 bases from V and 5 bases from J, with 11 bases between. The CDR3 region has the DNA TGCAGTGCTAGGGCCGGAACCAACGAGCAGTACTTC. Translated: CSARAGTNEQYF.

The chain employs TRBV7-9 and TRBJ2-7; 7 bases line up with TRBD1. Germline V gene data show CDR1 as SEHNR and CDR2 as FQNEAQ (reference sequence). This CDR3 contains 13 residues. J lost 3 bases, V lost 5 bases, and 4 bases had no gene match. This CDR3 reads CASSHGTDYEQYF. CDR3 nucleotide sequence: TGTGCCAGCAGCCATGGGACAGACTACGAGCAGTACTTC.

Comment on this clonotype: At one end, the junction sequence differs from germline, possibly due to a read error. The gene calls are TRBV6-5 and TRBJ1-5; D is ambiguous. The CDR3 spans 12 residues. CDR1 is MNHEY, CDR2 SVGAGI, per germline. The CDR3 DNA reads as TGTGTCAGCAGCCGGCAAGGGCAGCCCCAGCATTTT. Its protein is CVSSRQGQPQHF.

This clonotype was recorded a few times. The CDR3 loop is CATRTRGSSYEQYF. The CDR3 DNA follows: TGTGCCACCCGAACCCGGGGTAGTAGCTACGAGCAGTACTTC. V is TRBV13 and J is TRBJ2-7, with D maybe TRBD2 (5 bases). Trimming pared 10 bases from V and 3 bases from J, leaving 19 bases between. Per the germline V gene, CDR1 is PRHDT and CDR2 is FYEKMQ (reference sequence). The CDR3 has 14 residues. Full variable domain (rest looked up from reference TRBV13 and TRBJ2-7): AAGVIQSPRHLIKEKRETATLKCYPIPRHDTVYWYQQGPGQDPQFLISFYEKMQSDKGSIPDRFSAQQFSDYHSELNMSSLELGDSALYFCATRTRGSSYEQYFGPGTRLTVT.